Following are 32 T cell receptor beta chains from one sample sequenced in a study of OX40 agonist ivuxolimab in advanced cancers. The table came from immunoSEQ multiplex PCR; TCRdb's copy has only in-frame clones and leaves some out. The sample contains around 50,000 clones, about 83% of which appear only once. The sequences come from CD4+ or CD8+ T cells sorted from blood, collected in a trial of the OX40 agonist ivuxolimab. The origin of the receptors is an adult with an advanced solid tumor such as melanoma, head and neck, liver or kidney cancer.

The genes are TRBV28 and TRBJ2-3; 7 nucleotides align to TRBD2. Germline CDR1 is MDHEN and CDR2 is SYDVKM. The junction had 8 bases not matched to a gene; V was cut back by 7 bases and J by 4 bases. The CDR3 consists of 14 residues. CDR3 nucleotides: TGTGCCAGCATGCGAGGCGGGAGTGCAGATACGCAGTATTTT. This sequence encodes CASMRGGSADTQYF. Based on the CDR3 plus reference TRBV28 and TRBJ2-3, the full variable domain is DVKVTQSSRYLVKRTGEKVFLECVQDMDHENMFWYRQDPGLGLRLIYFSYDVKMKEKGDIPEGYSVSREKKERFSLILESASTNQTSMYLCASMRGGSADTQYFGPGTRLTVL.

The V gene is TRBV5-1, the J gene TRBJ2-3, with 14 positions matching TRBD2. The CDR3 is made up of 17 amino acids. V lost 1 base and J lost 2; bases outside the gene matches: 3. In germline, CDR1 is SGHRS, CDR2 YFSETQ. The CDR3 reads CASSLMTSGRDTDTQYF. DNA of the CDR3: TGCGCCAGCAGCTTGATGACTAGCGGGAGGGACACAGATACGCAGTATTTT.

The rearrangement links TRBV7-8 to TRBJ2-1, with 10 bases matching TRBD2. The trim removed 2 bases at V and 7 bases at J, leaving 8 bases unmatched. The CDR3 contains 16 residues. The germline V gene has CDR1 SGHVS and CDR2 FQNEAQ. The CDR3 nucleotides read TGTGCCAGCAGCTTACATCGTCTAGCGGGAGTGAATGAGCAGTTCTTC. Amino acids: CASSLHRLAGVNEQFF.

In this sample, this clone turned up once. V usage is TRBV2 and J usage is TRBJ1-5; D ambiguous. The germline V gene has CDR1 SNHLY and CDR2 FYNNEI. The CDR3 sequence is 13 residues long. With 4 bases removed from V and 3 bases from J, the gap between germline ends came to 7 bases. The CDR3 protein is CASSAVNNQPQHF. The CDR3, as DNA: TGTGCCAGCAGTGCCGTTAACAATCAGCCCCAGCATTTT.

The V gene is TRBV11-2, the J gene TRBJ2-3; 7 positions agree with TRBD1. V lost 6 bases to trimming and J lost 2 bases; unmatched junction nucleotides: 11. The CDR3 length is 16 residues. Germline V gene lookup returns CDR1 SGHAT and CDR2 FQNNGV. The CDR3 spells CASSLTGWGPTDTQYF. The CDR3 DNA reads TGTGCCAGCAGTTTGACAGGGTGGGGGCCCACAGATACGCAGTATTTT.

The rearrangement joins TRBV7-2 to TRBJ2-1; no definite D call. CDR1 and CDR2 from the germline V gene are SGHTA and FQGNSA. Deletions cut 1 base from V and 5 bases from J, with 6 bases between. The CDR3 totals 13 residues. This CDR3 is CASSLGPNNEQFF. The DNA for the CDR3 is TGTGCCAGCAGCTTAGGGCCTAACAATGAGCAGTTCTTC.

The chain joins TRBV7-2 to TRBJ2-3; D perhaps matches TRBD2 (5 bases). V was clipped by 4 bases and J by 3 bases, with 17 bases between them. From germline, CDR1 is SGHTA and CDR2 FQGNSA. The CDR3 contains 16 residues. The CDR3 reads CASSSQVGEWTDTQYF. DNA for the CDR3: TGTGCCAGCAGCTCACAAGTCGGGGAATGGACAGATACGCAGTATTTT.

This clone turned up a few times. This chain connects TRBV2 to TRBJ1-1, with a weak D call TRBD1 (6 bases). Deletions cut 1 base from V and 8 bases from J, with 14 bases between. The germline V gene has CDR1 SNHLY and CDR2 FYNNEI. The CDR3 totals 14 residues. CDR3 protein: CASSEEGGVTEAFF. CDR3 nucleotides: TGTGCCAGCAGTGAAGAGGGGGGTGTTACAGAAGCTTTCTTT.

The J gene is TRBJ2-2, the V gene TRBV7-8; D not certain. Germline loops: CDR1 SGHVS, CDR2 FQNEAQ. The length of the CDR3 is 14 residues. Trimming removed 4 bases from V and 0 bases from J, with 6 bases in between. The chain's CDR3 is CASSSIPNTGELFF. In DNA form, the CDR3 reads TGTGCCAGCAGCTCCATTCCGAACACCGGGGAGCTGTTTTTT.

This chain uses TRBV2 with TRBJ1-2; D call uncertain. V was pared by 7 bases and J by 2 bases, with 14 bases between. This CDR3 has 14 amino acids. CDR1 SNHLY and CDR2 FYNNEI come from the germline V gene. CDR3 nucleotide sequence: TGTGCCAGCATGATCGAAAACAGAAACTATGGCTACACCTTC. As protein: CASMIENRNYGYTF.

This clone appeared a few times. CDR3 DNA: TGCGCCAGCAGCCCGACTATTTCCCAGGGGACCCCTATGGGTACGCAGTATTTT. It is translated as CASSPTISQGTPMGTQYF. This chain joins TRBV5-1 and TRBJ2-3; a possible D gene is TRBD1 (6 bases). CDR1 and CDR2 (germline): SGHRS, YFSETQ. V lost 4 bases and J lost 8, with 29 bases in between. The length of the CDR3 is 18 residues.

This clone was detected only a few times. This rearrangement joins TRBV6-6 to TRBJ1-5; 7 nucleotides line up with TRBD1. This CDR3 has 15 residues. V lost 6 bases to trimming and J lost 7 bases; unmatched junction nucleotides: 12. Germline CDR1 and CDR2: MNHNY and SVGAGI (reference sequence). This chain's CDR3 is CASSQGGGGDQPQHF. DNA for the CDR3: TGTGCCAGCAGCCAGGGGGGAGGGGGCGACCAGCCCCAGCATTTT.

The chain uses TRBV11-2 and TRBJ1-1; 9 nucleotides match TRBD1. With 5 bases clipped from V and 0 bases from J, the junction kept 4 bases outside the gene matches. Germline V gene data show CDR1 as SGHAT and CDR2 as FQNNGV. The length of the CDR3 is 15 residues. CDR3 amino acids: CASSRTGVVNTEAFF. Here the CDR3 DNA reads TGTGCCAGCAGCCGGACAGGGGTTGTGAACACTGAAGCTTTCTTT.

The CDR3 protein is CASSLGAAGNTEAFF. In DNA, the CDR3 is TGTGCCAGCAGCTTGGGGGCCGCGGGGAACACTGAAGCTTTCTTT. This rearrangement joins TRBV5-4 to TRBJ1-1; D remains ambiguous. CDR3 size: 15 residues. The germline V and J ends were trimmed by 0 bases and 1 base, with 10 bases remaining between them. Germline V lookup: CDR1 SGHNT, CDR2 YYREEE (reference sequence).

The chain recombines TRBV7-9 with TRBJ2-5; the D gene is possibly TRBD2 (7 bases). The J call may be wrong; the DNA end is better matched by TRBJ2-7. The CDR3 is 18 amino acids. The germline V gene encodes CDR1 SEHNR and CDR2 FQNEAQ (reference sequence). CDR3 DNA: TGTGCCAGCAGCCCTAACCACAGGGAAGCTAGCGGCACCTACGAGCAGTACTTC. It is translated as CASSPNHREASGTYEQYF.

V is TRBV9 and J is TRBJ2-7; D is ambiguous. Trimming took 2 bases from V and 2 from J, leaving 11 bases between them. Germline V gene sequence: CDR1 SGDLS, CDR2 YYNGEE. The CDR3 sequence is 14 residues long. CDR3 loop: CASSVGPDAYEQYF. CDR3 sequence (DNA): TGTGCCAGCAGCGTCGGGCCCGATGCCTACGAGCAGTACTTC.

In this sample, this clone turned up a few times. The chain employs TRBV5-8 and TRBJ2-6, with D unresolved. The CDR3 loop spans 19 amino acids. Looked up from germline, CDR1 is SGHTS and CDR2 is YDEGEE. V lost 9 bases to trimming and J lost 0 bases, with 25 bases between them. The DNA for the CDR3 is TGTGCCACCCCTCCCCGTCGTGCCTCCTATTTCTCTGGGGCCAACGTCCTGACTTTC. It codes for CATPPRRASYFSGANVLTF.

The chain is built from TRBV29-1 and TRBJ2-7; 9 bases line up with TRBD1. The CDR3 consists of 13 residues. CDR1 is SQVTM and CDR2 is ANQGSEA in the germline V gene. V shed 6 bases, J shed 3 bases, and the junction held 6 bases outside the gene matches. The CDR3, as DNA: TGCAGCGTCCGGACAGGGGCTGTCTACGAGCAGTACTTC. Its protein is CSVRTGAVYEQYF.

The chain joins TRBV25-1 to TRBJ1-4; D perhaps matches TRBD1 (5 bases). CDR1 and CDR2 from the germline V gene are MGHDK and SYGVNS. Trimming removed 4 bases at V and 5 bases at J, with 14 bases between. This CDR3 comprises 15 residues. CDR3 residues: CASSGYQGGNEKLFF. In DNA form, the CDR3 reads TGTGCCAGCAGTGGTTACCAGGGCGGGAATGAAAAACTGTTTTTT.

The chain has TRBV5-1 and TRBJ1-6; D uncertain. The CDR3 sequence is 15 residues long. Germline CDR1 is SGHRS and CDR2 is YFSETQ. Trimming stripped 5 bases from V and 5 bases from J, with 14 bases between. The CDR3 region has the DNA TGCGCCAGCAGAATTTTTTCGATGAATAATTCACCCCTCCACTTT. Its translation: CASRIFSMNNSPLHF.

This chain joins TRBV30 and TRBJ1-1, with a tentative D call TRBD1 (6 bases). The CDR3 covers 14 residues. The V gene lost 0 bases and the J gene lost 5 bases, with 13 bases spanning the gap. CDR1 and CDR2 (germline): GTSNPN, SVGIG (reference sequence). This chain's CDR3 is CAWSVPPRGTEAFF. DNA of the CDR3: TGTGCCTGGAGTGTTCCCCCGAGGGGGACTGAAGCTTTCTTT.

This chain links TRBV15 with TRBJ2-2; TRBD1 aligns across 10 bases. The CDR3 has 19 amino acids. The V and J ends lost 3 bases and 0 bases, in that order; junction bases with no gene match: 10. The germline gives CDR1 LNHNV, CDR2 YYDKDF (reference sequence). The CDR3 sequence is CATSRPGTGVRANTGELFF. The CDR3 DNA is TGTGCCACCAGCAGGCCCGGGACAGGGGTCCGGGCGAACACCGGGGAGCTGTTTTTT.

The chain is built from TRBV4-1 and TRBJ1-3, with D unresolved. CDR3 length: 13 amino acids. Germline V gene lookup returns CDR1 MGHRA and CDR2 YSYEKL. V was cut by 4 bases and J by 1 base, with 5 bases left in between. CDR3 sequence reads: CASSPSSGNTIYF. The CDR3 nucleotides are TGCGCCAGCAGCCCAAGTTCTGGAAACACCATATATTTT.

V usage is TRBV6-1 and J usage is TRBJ2-2; the match to TRBD2 covers 10 bases. The CDR3 has 16 amino acids. Trimming cost V 2 bases and J 6 bases; bases outside gene matches: 6. Germline V gene lookup returns CDR1 MNHNS and CDR2 SASEGT. The CDR3 coding sequence is TGTGCCAGCAGTGAATCCGTACTAGCGGGACCCGGGGAGCTGTTTTTT. Protein: CASSESVLAGPGELFF.

J is TRBJ1-6 and V is TRBV6-5, with D unresolved. Germline V gene data show CDR1 as MNHEY and CDR2 as SVGAGI. This CDR3 comprises 15 residues. Between the trimmed V and J ends, which lost 5 bases and 7 bases, there was a span of 15 bases. The CDR3 bases are TGTGCCAGCAGTAGCCACAGAGCTAAGAATTCACCCCTCCACTTT. It codes for CASSSHRAKNSPLHF.

This chain links TRBV7-8 with TRBJ1-1; D unresolved. The germline gives CDR1 SGHVS, CDR2 FQNEAQ. The CDR3 contains 14 residues. V shed 5 bases and J shed 6 bases, with 16 bases lying between them. CDR3 sequence (DNA): TGTGCCAGCAGCCTCACCGGAACGGGGTCTGAAGCTTTCTTT. Its translation: CASSLTGTGSEAFF.

This sequence joins TRBV5-5 and TRBJ1-1, with D uncertain. Looked up from germline, CDR1 is SGHKS and CDR2 is YYEKEE (reference sequence). This CDR3 comprises 11 residues. The V gene lost 2 bases and the J gene lost 10 bases, with 9 bases spanning the gap. Here the CDR3 reads CASSLDSGAFF. CDR3 nucleotide sequence: TGTGCCAGCAGCTTAGATTCTGGAGCTTTCTTT.

This rearrangement joins TRBV5-8 to TRBJ1-1; unclear D gene. CDR1 is SGHTS and CDR2 is YDEGEE in the germline V gene. Trimming left V 1 base short and J 0 bases short, with 13 bases between. The CDR3 consists of 16 residues. The CDR3 sequence: CASSLLTRELNTEAFF. Written as DNA, the CDR3 is TGTGCCAGCAGCTTGCTGACGAGGGAGCTGAACACTGAAGCTTTCTTT.

This clone was observed a handful of times. The V call is TRBV19, the J call TRBJ1-1, with D hard to call. Between the trimmed V and J ends, which lost 4 bases and 0 bases, there was a span of 9 bases. Per germline, CDR1 LNHDA and CDR2 SQIVND (reference sequence). There are 14 residues in the CDR3. CDR3 sequence: CASSRNPMNTEAFF. The CDR3 DNA sequence: TGTGCCAGTAGTAGGAACCCAATGAACACTGAAGCTTTCTTT.

In its sample, this clone was seen a few times. The chain combines TRBV19 with TRBJ1-3; maybe TRBD1 (5 bases). This CDR3 is 17 amino acids long. Trimming stripped 3 bases from V and 0 bases from J, with 15 bases between. Germline V gives CDR1 LNHDA, CDR2 SQIVND (reference sequence). This CDR3 reads CASSIRQPRGSGNTIYF. The CDR3 nucleotides read TGTGCCAGTAGTATTCGACAGCCGAGGGGCTCTGGAAACACCATATATTTT.

The chain couples TRBV7-2 to TRBJ1-5; 10 bases are a match to TRBD1. The CDR3 spans 15 residues. V shed 5 bases and J 3 bases; nucleotides not matched to a gene: 4. Per the germline V gene, CDR1 is SGHTA and CDR2 is FQGNSA. The CDR3, as DNA: TGTGCCAGCAGCAGTGACAGGGGGCCCAATCAGCCCCAGCATTTT. Its protein product is CASSSDRGPNQPQHF.

CDR3 bases: TGTGCCAGTAGCGGAGGGCGCGAGCAGTACTTC. This gives the protein CASSGGREQYF. This chain links TRBV19 with TRBJ2-7; D may be TRBD2 (6 bases). This CDR3 has 11 residues. Germline V CDR1 and CDR2: LNHDA, SQIVND (reference sequence). The V end lost 6 bases, the J end lost 6 bases, and 9 bases lay between the germline ends.